This TCR beta chain is drawn from a study of blood T cells in healthy people across ages. General study points: Estimates of diversity drawn from one million T cells were considered underestimates.

Sample-barcoded 5' priming and a J-beta primer mix drove a second PCR of about 6 to 11 cycles. Each cDNA molecule received a tag from a template-switch adaptor that had 12 random nucleotides. TCRdb reprocessed the 5' RACE reads with MiXCR, giving one entry per CDR3 protein. The data contain under 800,000 distinct CDR3 sequences, roughly 20% of them seen just once; the ten biggest clones take up roughly 3.9%. This clonotype was recorded at least ten times. Its antigen is currently unknown. Between the trimmed V and J ends, which lost 9 bases and 2 bases, there was a span of 12 bases. The CDR3 is 14 residues long. Germline V gene data show CDR1 as KGHDR and CDR2 as SFDVKD.

Source material: blood. V usage is TRBV24-1 and J usage is TRBJ2-2, with D hard to call. This receptor was identified in a man between 65 and 79 years old in good health. The CDR3 DNA follows: TGTGCCACCCTCGCGGCGGATAACACCGGGGAGCTGTTTTTT. Residues: CATLAADNTGELFF.